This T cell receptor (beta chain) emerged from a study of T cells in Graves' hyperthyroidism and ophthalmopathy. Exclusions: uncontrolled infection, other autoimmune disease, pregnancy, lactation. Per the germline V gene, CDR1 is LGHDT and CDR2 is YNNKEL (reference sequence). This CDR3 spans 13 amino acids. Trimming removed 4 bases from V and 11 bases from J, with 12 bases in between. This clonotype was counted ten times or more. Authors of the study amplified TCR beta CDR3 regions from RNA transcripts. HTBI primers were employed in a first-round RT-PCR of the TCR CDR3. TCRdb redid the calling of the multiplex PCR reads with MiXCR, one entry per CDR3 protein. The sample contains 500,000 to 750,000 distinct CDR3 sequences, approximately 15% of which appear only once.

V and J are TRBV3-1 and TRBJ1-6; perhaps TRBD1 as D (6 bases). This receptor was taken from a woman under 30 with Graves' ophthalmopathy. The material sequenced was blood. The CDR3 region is CASSLYRDPPLHF. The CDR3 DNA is TGTGCCAGCAGCCTCTACAGGGACCCACCCCTCCACTTT.